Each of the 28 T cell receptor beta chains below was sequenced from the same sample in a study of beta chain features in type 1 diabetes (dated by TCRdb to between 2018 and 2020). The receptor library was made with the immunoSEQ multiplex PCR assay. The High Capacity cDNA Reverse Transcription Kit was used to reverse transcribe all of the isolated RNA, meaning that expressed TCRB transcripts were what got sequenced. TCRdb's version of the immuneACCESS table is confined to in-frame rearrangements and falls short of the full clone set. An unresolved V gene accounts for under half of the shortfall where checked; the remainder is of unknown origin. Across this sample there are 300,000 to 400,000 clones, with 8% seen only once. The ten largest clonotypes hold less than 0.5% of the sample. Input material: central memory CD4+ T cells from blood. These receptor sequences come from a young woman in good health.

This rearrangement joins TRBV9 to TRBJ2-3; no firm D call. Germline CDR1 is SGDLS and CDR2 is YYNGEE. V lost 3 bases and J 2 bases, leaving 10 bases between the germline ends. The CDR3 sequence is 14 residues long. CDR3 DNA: TGTGCCAGCAGCGACGACCCATTCACAGATACGCAGTATTTT. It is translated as CASSDDPFTDTQYF.

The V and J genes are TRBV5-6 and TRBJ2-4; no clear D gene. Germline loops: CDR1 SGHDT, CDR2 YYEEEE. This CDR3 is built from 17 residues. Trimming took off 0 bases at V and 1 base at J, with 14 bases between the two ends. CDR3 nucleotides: TGTGCCAGCAGCTTGGGTGTTCTGGACCCGGCCAAAAACATTCAGTACTTC. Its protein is CASSLGVLDPAKNIQYF.

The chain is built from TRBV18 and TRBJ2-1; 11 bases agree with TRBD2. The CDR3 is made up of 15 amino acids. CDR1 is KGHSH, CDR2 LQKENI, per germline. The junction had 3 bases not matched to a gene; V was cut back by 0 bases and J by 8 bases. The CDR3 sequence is CASSPPTSGTYEQFF. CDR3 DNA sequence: TGTGCCAGCTCACCACCGACTAGCGGGACATATGAGCAGTTCTTC.

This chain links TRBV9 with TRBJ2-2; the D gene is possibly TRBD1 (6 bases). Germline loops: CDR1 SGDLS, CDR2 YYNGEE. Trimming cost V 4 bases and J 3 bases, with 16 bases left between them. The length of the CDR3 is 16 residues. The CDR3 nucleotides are TGTGCCAGCAGCCTAACAGGGTACGGAGACACCGGGGAGCTGTTTTTT. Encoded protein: CASSLTGYGDTGELFF.

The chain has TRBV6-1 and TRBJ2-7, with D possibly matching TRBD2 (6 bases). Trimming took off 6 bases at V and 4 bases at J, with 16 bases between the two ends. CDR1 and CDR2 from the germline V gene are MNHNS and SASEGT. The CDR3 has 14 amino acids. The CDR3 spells CASRAGSSMYEQYF. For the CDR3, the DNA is TGTGCCAGCAGGGCCGGGAGTAGTATGTACGAGCAGTACTTC.

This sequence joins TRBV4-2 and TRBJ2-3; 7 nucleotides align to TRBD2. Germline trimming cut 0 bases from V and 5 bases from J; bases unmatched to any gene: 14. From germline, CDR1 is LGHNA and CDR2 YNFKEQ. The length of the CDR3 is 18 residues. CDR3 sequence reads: CASSQDPPDGRLGDTQYF. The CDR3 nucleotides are TGTGCCAGCAGCCAAGACCCCCCTGACGGGAGGTTGGGAGATACGCAGTATTTT.

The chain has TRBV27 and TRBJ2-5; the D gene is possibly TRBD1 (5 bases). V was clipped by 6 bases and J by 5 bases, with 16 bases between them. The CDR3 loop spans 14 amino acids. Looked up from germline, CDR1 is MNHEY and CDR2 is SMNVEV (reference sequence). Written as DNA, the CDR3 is TGTGCCAGCAGGCGTCTGGGGCCGCGGGAGACCCAGTACTTC. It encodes CASRRLGPRETQYF.

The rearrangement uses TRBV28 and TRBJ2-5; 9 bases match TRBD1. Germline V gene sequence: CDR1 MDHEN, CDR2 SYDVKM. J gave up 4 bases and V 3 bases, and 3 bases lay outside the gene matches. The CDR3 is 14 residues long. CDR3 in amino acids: CASSFNRGPETQYF. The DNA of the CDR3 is TGTGCCAGCAGTTTCAACAGGGGGCCAGAGACCCAGTACTTC.

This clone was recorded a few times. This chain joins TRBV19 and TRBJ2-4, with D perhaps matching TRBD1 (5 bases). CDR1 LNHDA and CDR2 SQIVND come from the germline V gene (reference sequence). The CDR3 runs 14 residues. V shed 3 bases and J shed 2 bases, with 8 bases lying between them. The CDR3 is CASSIDSSKNIQYF. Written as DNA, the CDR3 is TGTGCCAGTAGTATTGACAGCTCCAAAAACATTCAGTACTTC.

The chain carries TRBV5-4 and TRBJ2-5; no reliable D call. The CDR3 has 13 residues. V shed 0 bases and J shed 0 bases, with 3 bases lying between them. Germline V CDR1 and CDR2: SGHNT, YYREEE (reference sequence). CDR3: CASSLEYQETQYF. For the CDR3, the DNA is TGTGCCAGCAGCTTGGAGTACCAAGAGACCCAGTACTTC.

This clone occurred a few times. CDR3 DNA: TGCGCCAGCAGCTGGGGAGGGACTGGCACTGAAGCTTTCTTT. It translates to CASSWGGTGTEAFF. The chain combines TRBV5-1 with TRBJ1-1, with D possibly matching TRBD1 (5 bases). Germline values: CDR1 SGHRS, CDR2 YFSETQ. Trimming took 3 bases from V and 4 from J, leaving 13 bases between them. The length of the CDR3 is 14 residues.

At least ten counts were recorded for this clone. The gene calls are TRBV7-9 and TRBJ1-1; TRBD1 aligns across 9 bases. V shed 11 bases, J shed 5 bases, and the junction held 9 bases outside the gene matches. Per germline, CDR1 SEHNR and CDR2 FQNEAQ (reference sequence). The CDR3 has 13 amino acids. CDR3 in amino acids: CALQGQGLTEAFF. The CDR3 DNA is TGTGCCCTCCAGGGACAGGGATTGACTGAAGCTTTCTTT.

The DNA for the CDR3 is TGTGCCAGCAGTTCCCCCCCCCGAGGGAGGGCCGATAGCACAGATACGCAGTATTTT. This gives the protein CASSSPPRGRADSTDTQYF. The chain has TRBV27 and TRBJ2-3; 7 positions agree with TRBD2. V dropped 4 bases and J dropped 0; count of bases not matched to a gene: 16. CDR3 length: 19 amino acids. Germline lookup yields CDR1 MNHEY and CDR2 SMNVEV (reference sequence).

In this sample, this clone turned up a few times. In DNA form, the CDR3 reads TGTGCCAGCAGATACTCCCGGCAGGGTGGTACAAATGGCTACACCTTC. Encoded protein: CASRYSRQGGTNGYTF. V usage is TRBV5-4 and J usage is TRBJ1-2; a weak D match, TRBD1 (5 bases). CDR1 and CDR2 (germline): SGHNT, YYREEE (reference sequence). The CDR3 is 16 amino acids. V lost 5 bases and J lost 6, with 23 bases in between.

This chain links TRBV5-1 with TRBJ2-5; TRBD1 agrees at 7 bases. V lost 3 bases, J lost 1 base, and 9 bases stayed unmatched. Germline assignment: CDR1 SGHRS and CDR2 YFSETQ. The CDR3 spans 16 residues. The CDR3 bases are TGCGCCAGCAGCTCCTCCGGTGGGACAGTCCAAGAGACCCAGTACTTC. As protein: CASSSSGGTVQETQYF.

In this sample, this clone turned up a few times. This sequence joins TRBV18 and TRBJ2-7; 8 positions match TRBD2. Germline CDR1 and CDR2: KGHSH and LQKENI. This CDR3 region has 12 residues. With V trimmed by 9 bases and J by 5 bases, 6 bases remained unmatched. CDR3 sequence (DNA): TGTGCCAGTGGAAAGCGGGAGAACGAGCAGTACTTC. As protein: CASGKRENEQYF.

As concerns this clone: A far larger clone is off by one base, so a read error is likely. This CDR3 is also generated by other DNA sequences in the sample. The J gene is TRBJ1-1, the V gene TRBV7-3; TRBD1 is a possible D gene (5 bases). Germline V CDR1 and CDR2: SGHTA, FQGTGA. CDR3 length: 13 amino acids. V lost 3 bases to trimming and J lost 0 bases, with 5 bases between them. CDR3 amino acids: CASSLDMNTEAFF. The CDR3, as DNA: TGTGCCAGCAGCTTGGACATGAACACTGAAGCTTTCTTT.

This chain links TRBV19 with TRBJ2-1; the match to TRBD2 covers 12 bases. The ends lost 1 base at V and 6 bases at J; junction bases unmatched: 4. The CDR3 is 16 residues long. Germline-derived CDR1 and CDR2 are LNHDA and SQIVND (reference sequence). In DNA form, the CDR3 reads TGTGCCAGTAGTATAGTCCGGACTAGCGGGATCAATGAGCAGTTCTTC. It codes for CASSIVRTSGINEQFF. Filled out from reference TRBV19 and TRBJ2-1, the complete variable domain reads DGGITQSPKYLFRKEGQNVTLSCEQNLNHDAMYWYRQDPGQGLRLIYYSQIVNDFQKGDIAEGYSVSREKKESFPLTVTSAQKNPTAFYLCASSIVRTSGINEQFFGPGTRLTVL.

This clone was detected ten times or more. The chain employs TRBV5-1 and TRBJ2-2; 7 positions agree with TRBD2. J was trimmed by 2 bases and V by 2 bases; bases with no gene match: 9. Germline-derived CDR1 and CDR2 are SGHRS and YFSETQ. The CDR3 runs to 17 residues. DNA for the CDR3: TGCGCCAGCAGCTTTCCCAACCCTAGCGGTAACACCGGGGAGCTGTTTTTT. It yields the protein CASSFPNPSGNTGELFF.

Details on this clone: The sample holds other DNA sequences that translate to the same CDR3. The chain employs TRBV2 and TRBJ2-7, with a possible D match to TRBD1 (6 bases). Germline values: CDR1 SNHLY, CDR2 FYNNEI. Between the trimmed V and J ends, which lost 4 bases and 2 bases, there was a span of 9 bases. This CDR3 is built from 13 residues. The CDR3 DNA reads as TGTGCCAGCAGTGCGGGACAACCCTACGAGCAGTACTTC. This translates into CASSAGQPYEQYF. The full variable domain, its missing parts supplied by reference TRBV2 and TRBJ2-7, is EPEVTQTPSHQVTQMGQEVILRCVPISNHLYFYWYRQILGQKVEFLVSFYNNEISEKSEIFDDQFSVERPDGSNFTLKIRSTKLEDSAMYFCASSAGQPYEQYFGPGTRLTVT.

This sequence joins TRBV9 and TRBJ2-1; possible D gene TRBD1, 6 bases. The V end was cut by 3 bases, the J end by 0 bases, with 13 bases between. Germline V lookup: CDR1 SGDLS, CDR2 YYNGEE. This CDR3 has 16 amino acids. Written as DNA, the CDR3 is TGTGCCAGCAGCGCCAGGGGTGAGAGCTCCTACAATGAGCAGTTCTTC. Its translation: CASSARGESSYNEQFF.

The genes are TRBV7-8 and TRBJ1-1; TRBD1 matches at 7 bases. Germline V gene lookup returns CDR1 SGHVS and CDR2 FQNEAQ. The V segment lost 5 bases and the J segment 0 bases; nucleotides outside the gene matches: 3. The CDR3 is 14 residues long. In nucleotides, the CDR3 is TGTGCCAGCAGCCTACAGGGGATGAACACTGAAGCTTTCTTT. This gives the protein CASSLQGMNTEAFF. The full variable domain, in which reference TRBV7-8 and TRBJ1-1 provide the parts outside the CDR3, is GAGVSQSPRYKVAKRGQDVALRCDPISGHVSLFWYQQALGQGPEFLTYFQNEAQLDKSGLPSDRFFAERPEGSVSTLKIQRTQQEDSAVYLCASSLQGMNTEAFFGQGTRLTVV.

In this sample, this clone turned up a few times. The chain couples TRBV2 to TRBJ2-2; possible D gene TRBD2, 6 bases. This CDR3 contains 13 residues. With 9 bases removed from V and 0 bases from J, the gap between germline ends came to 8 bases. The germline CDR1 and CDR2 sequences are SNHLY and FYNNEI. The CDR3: CARTRANTGELFF. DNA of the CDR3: TGTGCCAGGACTAGAGCGAACACCGGGGAGCTGTTTTTT.

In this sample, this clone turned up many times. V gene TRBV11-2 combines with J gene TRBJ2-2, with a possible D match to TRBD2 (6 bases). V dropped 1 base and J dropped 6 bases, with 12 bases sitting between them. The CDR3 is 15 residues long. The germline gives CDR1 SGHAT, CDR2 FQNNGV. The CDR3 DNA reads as TGTGCCAGCAGCTTAGCCGGGAGTCTGTCCGGGGAGCTGTTTTTT. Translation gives CASSLAGSLSGELFF.

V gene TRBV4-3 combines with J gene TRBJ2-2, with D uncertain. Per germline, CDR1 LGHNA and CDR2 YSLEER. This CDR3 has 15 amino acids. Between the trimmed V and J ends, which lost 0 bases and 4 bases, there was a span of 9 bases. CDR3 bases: TGCGCCAGCAGCCAAGACCGGCCCCCCACCGGGGAGCTGTTTTTT. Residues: CASSQDRPPTGELFF.

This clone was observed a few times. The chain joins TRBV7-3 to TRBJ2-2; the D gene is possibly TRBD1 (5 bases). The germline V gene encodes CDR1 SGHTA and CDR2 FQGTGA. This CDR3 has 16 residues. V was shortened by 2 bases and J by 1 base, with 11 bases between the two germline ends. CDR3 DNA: TGTGCCAGCAGCTTACTCGCTAGGGGGAACACCGGGGAGCTGTTTTTT. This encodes CASSLLARGNTGELFF.

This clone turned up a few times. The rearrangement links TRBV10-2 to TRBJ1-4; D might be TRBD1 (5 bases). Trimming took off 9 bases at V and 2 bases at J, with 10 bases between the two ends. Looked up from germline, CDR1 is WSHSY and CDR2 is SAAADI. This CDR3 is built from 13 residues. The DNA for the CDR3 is TGCGCCAGTAAAGGGGTTACTAATGAAAAACTGTTTTTT. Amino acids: CASKGVTNEKLFF.

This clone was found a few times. The CDR3 loop reads CASSLEQGSYNEQFF. The CDR3 bases are TGTGCCAGCAGCTTAGAGCAGGGCTCCTACAATGAGCAGTTCTTC. The chain uses TRBV7-6 and TRBJ2-1, with D possibly TRBD1 on 5 matching bases. This CDR3 has 15 amino acids. Per germline, CDR1 SGHVS and CDR2 FNYEAQ. The V gene lost 1 base and the J gene lost 0 bases, with 7 bases spanning the gap.